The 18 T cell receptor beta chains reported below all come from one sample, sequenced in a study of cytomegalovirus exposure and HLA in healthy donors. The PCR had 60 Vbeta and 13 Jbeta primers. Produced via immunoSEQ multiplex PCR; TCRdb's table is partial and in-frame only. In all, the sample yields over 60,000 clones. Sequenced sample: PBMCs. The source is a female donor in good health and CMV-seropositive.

The CDR3 is CASSPEGLAGGPVSDTQYF. CDR3 nucleotides: TGTGCCAGCTCACCAGAGGGACTAGCGGGAGGGCCAGTTTCAGATACGCAGTATTTT. The chain is built from TRBV18 and TRBJ2-3; 16 bases are a match to TRBD2. Germline values: CDR1 KGHSH, CDR2 LQKENI. The CDR3 spans 19 residues. V lost 2 bases to trimming and J lost 4 bases; unmatched junction nucleotides: 9.

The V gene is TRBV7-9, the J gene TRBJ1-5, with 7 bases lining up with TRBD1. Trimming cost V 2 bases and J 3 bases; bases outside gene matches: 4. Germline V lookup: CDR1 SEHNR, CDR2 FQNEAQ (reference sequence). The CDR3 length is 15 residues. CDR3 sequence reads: CASSLSGGFNQPQHF. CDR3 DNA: TGTGCCAGCAGCTTATCAGGGGGGTTCAATCAGCCCCAGCATTTT.

Here the CDR3 reads CASTGTAKYEQYF. As DNA, the CDR3 is TGTGCCAGCACCGGGACAGCCAAATACGAGCAGTACTTC. The chain carries TRBV6-1 and TRBJ2-7, with 7 bases identical to TRBD1. The V gene's germline CDR1 is MNHNS and CDR2 SASEGT. V shed 7 bases, J shed 4 bases, and the junction held 7 bases outside the gene matches. This CDR3 spans 13 amino acids.

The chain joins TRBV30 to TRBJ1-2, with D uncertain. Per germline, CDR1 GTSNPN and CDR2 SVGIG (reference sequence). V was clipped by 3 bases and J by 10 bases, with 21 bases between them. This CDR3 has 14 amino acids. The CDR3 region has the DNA TGTGCCTGGAGCATCTTATCTCCACTCGTCCTCTACACCTTC. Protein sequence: CAWSILSPLVLYTF.

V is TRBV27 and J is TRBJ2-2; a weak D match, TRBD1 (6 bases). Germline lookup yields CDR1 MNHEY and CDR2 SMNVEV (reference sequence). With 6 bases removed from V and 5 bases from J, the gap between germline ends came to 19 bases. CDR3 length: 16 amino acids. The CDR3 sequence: CASSPARQDGTGELFF. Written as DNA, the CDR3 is TGTGCCAGCAGCCCCGCTCGACAGGATGGGACCGGGGAGCTGTTTTTT.

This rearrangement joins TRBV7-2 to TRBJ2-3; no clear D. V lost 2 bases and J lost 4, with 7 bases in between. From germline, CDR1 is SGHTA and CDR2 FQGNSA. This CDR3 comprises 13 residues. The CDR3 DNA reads TGTGCCAGCAGCTTATTTGAGGCAGATACGCAGTATTTT. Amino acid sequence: CASSLFEADTQYF.

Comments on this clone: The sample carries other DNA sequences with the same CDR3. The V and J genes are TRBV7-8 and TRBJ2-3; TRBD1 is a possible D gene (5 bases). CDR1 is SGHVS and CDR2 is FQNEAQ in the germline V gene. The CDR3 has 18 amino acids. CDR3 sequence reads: CDFSFSETEPEDTDTQYF. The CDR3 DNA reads TGTGATTTCAGCTTCAGCGAGACAGAGCCTGAGGACACAGATACGCAGTATTTT.

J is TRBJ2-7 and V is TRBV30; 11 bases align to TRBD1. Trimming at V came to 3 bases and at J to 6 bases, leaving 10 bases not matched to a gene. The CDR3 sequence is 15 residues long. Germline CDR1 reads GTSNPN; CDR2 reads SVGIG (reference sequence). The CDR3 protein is CAWRDDRTGGREQYF. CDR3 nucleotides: TGTGCCTGGAGGGACGACCGGACAGGGGGCCGCGAGCAGTACTTC.

For the CDR3, the DNA is TGTGCCAGCAGCGTCGGGACTAGCGGGAGTTTATTAGAGACCCAGTACTTC. This encodes CASSVGTSGSLLETQYF. The chain is built from TRBV11-2 and TRBJ2-5; 14 bases fit TRBD2. Trimming removed 5 bases from V and 4 bases from J; junction bases left unmatched: 9. The CDR3 runs 17 residues. Per germline, CDR1 SGHAT and CDR2 FQNNGV.

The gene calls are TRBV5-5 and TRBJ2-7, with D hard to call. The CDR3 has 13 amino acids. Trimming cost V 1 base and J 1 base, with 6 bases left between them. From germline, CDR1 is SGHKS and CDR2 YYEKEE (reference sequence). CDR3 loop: CASSLQDSYEQYF. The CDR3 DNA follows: TGTGCCAGCAGCTTGCAGGATTCCTACGAGCAGTACTTC.

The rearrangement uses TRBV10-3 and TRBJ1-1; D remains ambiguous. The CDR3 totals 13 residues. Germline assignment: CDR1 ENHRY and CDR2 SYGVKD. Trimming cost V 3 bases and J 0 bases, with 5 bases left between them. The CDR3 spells CAISDQLNTEAFF. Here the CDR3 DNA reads TGTGCCATCAGTGATCAGTTGAACACTGAAGCTTTCTTT.

This CDR3 is CASSIVPTGTVTQPQHF. In nucleotides, the CDR3 is TGTGCCAGTAGTATCGTCCCGACAGGGACGGTAACTCAGCCCCAGCATTTT. This chain uses TRBV19 with TRBJ1-5; 7 nucleotides line up with TRBD1. Germline assignment: CDR1 LNHDA and CDR2 SQIVND (reference sequence). The CDR3 totals 17 residues. Trimming cost V 3 bases and J 6 bases; bases outside gene matches: 14.

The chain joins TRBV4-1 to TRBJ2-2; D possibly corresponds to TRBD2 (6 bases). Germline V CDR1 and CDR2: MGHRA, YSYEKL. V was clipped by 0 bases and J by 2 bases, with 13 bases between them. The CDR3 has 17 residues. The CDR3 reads CASSQDRGGVNTGELFF. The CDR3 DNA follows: TGCGCCAGCAGCCAAGATCGGGGCGGGGTTAACACCGGGGAGCTGTTTTTT.

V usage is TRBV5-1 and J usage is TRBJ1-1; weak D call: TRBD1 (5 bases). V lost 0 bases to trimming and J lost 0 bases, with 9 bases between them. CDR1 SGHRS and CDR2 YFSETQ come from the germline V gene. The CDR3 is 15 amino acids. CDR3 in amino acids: CASSLVRGLNTEAFF. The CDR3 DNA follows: TGCGCCAGCAGCTTGGTGCGGGGGTTGAACACTGAAGCTTTCTTT.

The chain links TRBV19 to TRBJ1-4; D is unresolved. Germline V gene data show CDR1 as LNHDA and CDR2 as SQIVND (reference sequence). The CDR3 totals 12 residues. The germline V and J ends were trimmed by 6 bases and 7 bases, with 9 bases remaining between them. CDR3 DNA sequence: TGTGCCAGTAGCCCTCCGGGTGAAAAACTGTTTTTT. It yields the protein CASSPPGEKLFF.

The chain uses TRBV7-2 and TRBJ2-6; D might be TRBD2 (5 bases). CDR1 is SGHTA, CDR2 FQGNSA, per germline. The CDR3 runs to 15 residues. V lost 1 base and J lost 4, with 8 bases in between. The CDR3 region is CASSLDGVGANVLTF. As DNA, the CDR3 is TGTGCCAGCAGCTTAGACGGGGTGGGGGCCAACGTCCTGACTTTC.

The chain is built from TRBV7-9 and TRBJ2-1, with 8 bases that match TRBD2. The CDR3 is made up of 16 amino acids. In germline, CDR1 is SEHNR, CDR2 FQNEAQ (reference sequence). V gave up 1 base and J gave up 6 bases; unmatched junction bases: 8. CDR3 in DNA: TGTGCCAGCAGCTTAGAGGGGGGGACTAGGGGCAATGAGCAGTTCTTC. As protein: CASSLEGGTRGNEQFF.

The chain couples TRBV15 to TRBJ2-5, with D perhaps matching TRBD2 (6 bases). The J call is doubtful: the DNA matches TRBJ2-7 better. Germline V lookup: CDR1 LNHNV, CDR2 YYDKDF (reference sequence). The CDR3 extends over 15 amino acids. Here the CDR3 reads CATSRDRARGGEQYF. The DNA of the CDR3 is TGTGCCACCAGCAGAGATAGGGCGCGGGGAGGCGAGCAGTACTTC.